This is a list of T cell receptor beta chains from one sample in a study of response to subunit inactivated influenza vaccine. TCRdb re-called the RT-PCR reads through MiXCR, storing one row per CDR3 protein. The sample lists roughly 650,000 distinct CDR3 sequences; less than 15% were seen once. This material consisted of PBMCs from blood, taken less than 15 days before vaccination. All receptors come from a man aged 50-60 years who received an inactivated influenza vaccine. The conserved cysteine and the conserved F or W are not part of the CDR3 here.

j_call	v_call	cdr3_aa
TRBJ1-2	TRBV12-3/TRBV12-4	ASRLSGTVVGYT
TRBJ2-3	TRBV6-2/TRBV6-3	ASRSGGANTDTQY
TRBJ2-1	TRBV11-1	ASSLAPLGQISYNEQF
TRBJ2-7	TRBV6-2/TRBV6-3	ASSHSGSLSYEQY
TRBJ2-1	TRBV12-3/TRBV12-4	ASSLGLAGREQF
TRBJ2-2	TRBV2	ASRWGLKPTGELF
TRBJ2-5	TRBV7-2	ASSSRQGYETQY
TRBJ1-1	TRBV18	ASSPRAVNTEAF
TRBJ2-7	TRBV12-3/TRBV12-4	ASRRTSGSYEQY
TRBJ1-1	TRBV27	ASTLLSGGEAF
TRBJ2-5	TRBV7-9	ASSFRGAGQETQY
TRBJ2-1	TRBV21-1	ASSVQERENNEQF
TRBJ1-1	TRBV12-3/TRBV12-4	ASSPARGNTEAF
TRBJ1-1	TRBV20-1	SARDGNTEAF
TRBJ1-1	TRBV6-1	ASMPGWGGTEAF
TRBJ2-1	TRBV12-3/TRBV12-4	ASSSPGRAYNEQF
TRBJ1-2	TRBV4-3	ASSLTSGGALGGYT
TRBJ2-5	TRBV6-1	ASRVRATNRETQY
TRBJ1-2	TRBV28	ATGTGGGRYGYT
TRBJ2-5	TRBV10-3	AISEPEETQY
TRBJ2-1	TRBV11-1	ASSLGGTSGVSYNEQF
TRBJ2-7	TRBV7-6	ASSPGRGGEQY
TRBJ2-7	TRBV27	ASSLSNQNLYEQY
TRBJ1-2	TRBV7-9	ASSNVVRTQGSYGYT
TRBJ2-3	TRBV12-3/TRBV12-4	ASRATSGSTDTQY
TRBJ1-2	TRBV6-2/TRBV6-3	ASSDRRQGSNYGYT
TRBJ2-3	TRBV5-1	ASSEGLAGDTQY
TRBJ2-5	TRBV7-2	ASSLGARTREETQY
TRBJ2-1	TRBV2	ASMGVTAYNEQF
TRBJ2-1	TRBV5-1	ASSTQGTSGGGEQF
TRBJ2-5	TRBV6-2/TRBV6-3	ASNLAGVSETQY
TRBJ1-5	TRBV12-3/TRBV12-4	ASGQHSNQPQH
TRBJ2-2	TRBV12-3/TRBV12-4	ATSTGGRSTGELF
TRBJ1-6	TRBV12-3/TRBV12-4	ASSQRDTRNNSPLH
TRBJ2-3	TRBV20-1	SARDGRGYTQY
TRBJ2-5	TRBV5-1	ASSLALVGNQETQY
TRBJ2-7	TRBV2	ASSSVGTGGYEQY
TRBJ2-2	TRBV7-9	ASSLMSGANTGELF
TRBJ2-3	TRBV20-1	SANRKDTQY
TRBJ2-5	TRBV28	ASSRSITSRVETQY
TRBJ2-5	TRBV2	ASSEFGASRQETQY
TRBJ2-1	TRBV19	ASSVLAGDDNEQF
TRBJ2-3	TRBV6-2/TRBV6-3	ASSYHLADPSDTQY
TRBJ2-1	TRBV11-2	ASSRGTSGRRRGGEQF
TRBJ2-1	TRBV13	ASSGGPSYNEQF
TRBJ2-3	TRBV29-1	SVGALADTQY
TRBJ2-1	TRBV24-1	ATSATSGPPYNEQF
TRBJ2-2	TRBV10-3	AISEGQGSGELF
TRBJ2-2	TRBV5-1	ASSWEVAANTGELF
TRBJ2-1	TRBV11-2	ASSLGFNEQF
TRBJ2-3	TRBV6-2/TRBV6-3	ASGRRREAPDTQY
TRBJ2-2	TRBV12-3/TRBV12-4	ASSLRQAGELF
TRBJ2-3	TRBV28	ASSPLAGGPRDTQY